This T cell receptor beta chain comes out of a study of OX40 agonist ivuxolimab in advanced cancers. Looking at the study overall: Participants averaged approximately 65 years of age (range roughly 23 to 79) and were around 85% male. Study results and limitations: Some nonresponders also had low normalized T-cell clonal expansion. Dose levels from 0.1 to 3.0 mg/kg saw CD4+ and CD8+ blood T cells expand clonally by week 6.

The sample holds a few counts of this clone. Its target is not known. Assay used: immunoSEQ multiplex PCR; TCRdb lists only in-frame clones, some missing. Counted here are 9,500 to 15,000 clones, 65% to 80% occurring once; the ten biggest clones make up 25% to 30%. The V gene's germline CDR1 is SEHNR and CDR2 FQNEAQ (reference sequence). The CDR3 runs 16 residues. The germline V and J ends were trimmed by 8 bases and 0 bases, with 18 bases remaining between them. The sequencing used CD4+ or CD8+ T cells sorted from blood, collected in a trial of the OX40 agonist ivuxolimab. The chain recombines TRBV7-9 with TRBJ2-3; D is perhaps TRBD1 (7 bases). The sequence derives from an adult with an advanced solid tumor such as melanoma, head and neck, liver or kidney cancer. The CDR3 here is CASGDSGTASTDTQYF. CDR3 in DNA: TGTGCCAGCGGGGACTCCGGGACAGCTAGCACAGATACGCAGTATTTT.